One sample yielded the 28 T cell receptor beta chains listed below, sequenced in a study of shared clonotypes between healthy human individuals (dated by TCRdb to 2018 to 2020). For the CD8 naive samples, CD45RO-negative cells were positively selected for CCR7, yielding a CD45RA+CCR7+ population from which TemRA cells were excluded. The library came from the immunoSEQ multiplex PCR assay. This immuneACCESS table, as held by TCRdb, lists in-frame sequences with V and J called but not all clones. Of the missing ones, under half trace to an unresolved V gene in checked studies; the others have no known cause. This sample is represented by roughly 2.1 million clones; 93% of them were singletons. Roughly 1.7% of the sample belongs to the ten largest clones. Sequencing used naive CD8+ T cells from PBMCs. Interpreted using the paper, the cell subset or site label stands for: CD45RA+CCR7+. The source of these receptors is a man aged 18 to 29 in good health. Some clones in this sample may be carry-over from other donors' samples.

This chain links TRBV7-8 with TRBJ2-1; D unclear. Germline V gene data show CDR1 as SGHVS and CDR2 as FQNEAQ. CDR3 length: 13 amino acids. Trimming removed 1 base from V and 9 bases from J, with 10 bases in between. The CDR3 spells CASSLGWAGEQFF. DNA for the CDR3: TGTGCCAGCAGCTTAGGTTGGGCAGGTGAGCAGTTCTTC.

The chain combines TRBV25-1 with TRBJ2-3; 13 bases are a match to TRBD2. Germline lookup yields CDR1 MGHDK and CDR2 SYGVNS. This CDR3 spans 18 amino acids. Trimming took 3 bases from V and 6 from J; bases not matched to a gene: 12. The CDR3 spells CASSDPVGLAGVLDTQYF. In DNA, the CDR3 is TGTGCCAGCAGTGATCCTGTAGGACTAGCGGGAGTCCTGGATACGCAGTATTTT.

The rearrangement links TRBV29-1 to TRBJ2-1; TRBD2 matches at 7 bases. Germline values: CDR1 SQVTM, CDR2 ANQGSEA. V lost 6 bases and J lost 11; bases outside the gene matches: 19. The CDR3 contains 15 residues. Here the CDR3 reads CSVLSRRLAVPQQFF. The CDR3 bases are TGCAGCGTCCTAAGCCGGCGTCTAGCGGTACCCCAGCAGTTCTTC.

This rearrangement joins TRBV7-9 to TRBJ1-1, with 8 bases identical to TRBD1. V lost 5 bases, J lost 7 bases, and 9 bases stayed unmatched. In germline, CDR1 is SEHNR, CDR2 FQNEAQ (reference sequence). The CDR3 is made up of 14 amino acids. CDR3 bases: TGTGCCAGCAGCGCACCCGGACAGGGCTTTGAAGCTTTCTTT. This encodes CASSAPGQGFEAFF.

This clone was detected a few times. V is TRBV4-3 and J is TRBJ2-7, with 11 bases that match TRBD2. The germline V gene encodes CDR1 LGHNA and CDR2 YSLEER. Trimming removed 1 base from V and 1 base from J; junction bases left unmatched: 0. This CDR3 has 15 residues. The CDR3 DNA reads TGCGCCAGCAGCCAAGGACTAGCGGGGTCCTACGAGCAGTACTTC. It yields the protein CASSQGLAGSYEQYF.

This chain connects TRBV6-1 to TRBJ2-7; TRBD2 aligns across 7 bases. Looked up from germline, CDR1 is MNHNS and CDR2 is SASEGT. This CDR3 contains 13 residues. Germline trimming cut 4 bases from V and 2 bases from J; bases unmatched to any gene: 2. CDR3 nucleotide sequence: TGTGCCAGCAGTGCTAGCGGCGCCTACGAGCAGTACTTC. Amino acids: CASSASGAYEQYF.

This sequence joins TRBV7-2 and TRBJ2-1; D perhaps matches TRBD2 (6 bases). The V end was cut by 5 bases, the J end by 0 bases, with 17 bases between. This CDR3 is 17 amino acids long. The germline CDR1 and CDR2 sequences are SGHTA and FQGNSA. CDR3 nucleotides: TGTGCCAGCAGCGGAAAGGTGGGAGGCTCCTCCTACAATGAGCAGTTCTTC. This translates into CASSGKVGGSSYNEQFF.

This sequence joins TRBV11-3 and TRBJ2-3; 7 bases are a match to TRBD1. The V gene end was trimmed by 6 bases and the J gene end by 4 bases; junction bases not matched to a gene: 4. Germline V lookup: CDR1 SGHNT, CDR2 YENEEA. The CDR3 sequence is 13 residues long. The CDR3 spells CASRHTGADTQYF. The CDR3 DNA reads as TGTGCCAGCAGACACACAGGGGCAGATACGCAGTATTTT. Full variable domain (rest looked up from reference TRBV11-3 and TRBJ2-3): EAGVVQSPRYKIIEKKQPVAFWCNPISGHNTLYWYLQNLGQGPELLIRYENEEAVDDSQLPKDRFSAERLKGVDSTLKIQPAELGDSAVYLCASRHTGADTQYFGPGTRLTVL.

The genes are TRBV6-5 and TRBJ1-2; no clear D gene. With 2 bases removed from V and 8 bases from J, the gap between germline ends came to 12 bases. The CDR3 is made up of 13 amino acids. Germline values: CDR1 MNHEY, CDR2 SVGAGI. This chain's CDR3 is CASSYGSPGGYTF. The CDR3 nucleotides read TGTGCCAGCAGTTACGGCAGTCCTGGCGGCTACACCTTC.

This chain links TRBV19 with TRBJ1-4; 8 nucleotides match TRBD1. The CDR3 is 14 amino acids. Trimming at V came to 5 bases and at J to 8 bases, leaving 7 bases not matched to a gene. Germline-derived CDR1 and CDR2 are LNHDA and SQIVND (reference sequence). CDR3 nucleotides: TGTGCCAGTAGTTTTCAGGGGGCTGGAGAAAAACTGTTTTTT. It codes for CASSFQGAGEKLFF.

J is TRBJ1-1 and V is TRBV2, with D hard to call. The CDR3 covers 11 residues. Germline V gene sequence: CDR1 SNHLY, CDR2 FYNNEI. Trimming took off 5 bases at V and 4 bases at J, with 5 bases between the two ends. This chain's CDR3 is CASSPITEAFF. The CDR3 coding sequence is TGTGCCAGCAGTCCCATCACTGAAGCTTTCTTT.

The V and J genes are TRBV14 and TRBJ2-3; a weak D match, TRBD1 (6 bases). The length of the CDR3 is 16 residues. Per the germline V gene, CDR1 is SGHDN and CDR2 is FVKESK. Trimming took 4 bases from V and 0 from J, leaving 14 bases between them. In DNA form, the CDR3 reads TGTGCCAGCAGCCTCAGGGGACGGACTAGCACAGATACGCAGTATTTT. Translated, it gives CASSLRGRTSTDTQYF.

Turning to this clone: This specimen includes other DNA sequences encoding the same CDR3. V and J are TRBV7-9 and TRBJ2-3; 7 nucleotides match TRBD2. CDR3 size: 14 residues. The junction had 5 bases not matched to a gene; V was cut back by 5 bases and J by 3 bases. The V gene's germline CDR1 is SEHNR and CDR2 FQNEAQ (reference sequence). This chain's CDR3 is CASSPPLATDTQYF. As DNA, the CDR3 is TGTGCCAGCAGCCCCCCACTAGCGACAGATACGCAGTATTTT.

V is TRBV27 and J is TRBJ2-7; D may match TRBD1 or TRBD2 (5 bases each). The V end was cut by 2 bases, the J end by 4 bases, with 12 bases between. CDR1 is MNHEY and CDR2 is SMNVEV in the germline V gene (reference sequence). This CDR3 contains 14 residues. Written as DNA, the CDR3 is TGTGCCAGCAGTTTAGGGACGGTAGCTTACGAGCAGTACTTC. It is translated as CASSLGTVAYEQYF.

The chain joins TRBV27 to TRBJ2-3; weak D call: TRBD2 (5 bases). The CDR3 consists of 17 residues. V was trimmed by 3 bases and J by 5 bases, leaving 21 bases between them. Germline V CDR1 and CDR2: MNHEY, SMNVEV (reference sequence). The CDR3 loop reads CASSLYGVRGARDTQYF. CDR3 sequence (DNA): TGTGCCAGCAGTTTGTACGGGGTGAGAGGCGCCCGAGATACGCAGTATTTT.

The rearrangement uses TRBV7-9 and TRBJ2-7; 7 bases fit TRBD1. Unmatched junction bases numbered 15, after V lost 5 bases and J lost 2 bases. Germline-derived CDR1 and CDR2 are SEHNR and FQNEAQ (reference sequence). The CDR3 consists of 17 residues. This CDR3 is CASSGTPRQGGTYEQYF. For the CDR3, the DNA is TGTGCCAGCAGCGGAACCCCGAGACAGGGTGGTACCTACGAGCAGTACTTC. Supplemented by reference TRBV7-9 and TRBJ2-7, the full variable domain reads DTGVSQNPRHKITKRGQNVTFRCDPISEHNRLYWYRQTLGQGPEFLTYFQNEAQLEKSRLLSDRFSAERPKGSFSTLEIQRTEQGDSAMYLCASSGTPRQGGTYEQYFGPGTRLTVT.

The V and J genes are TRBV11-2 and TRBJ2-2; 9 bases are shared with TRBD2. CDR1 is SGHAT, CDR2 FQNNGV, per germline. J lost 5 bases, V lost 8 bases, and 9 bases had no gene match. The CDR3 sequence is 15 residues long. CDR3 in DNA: TGTGCCAGCGCTGGGGGTAGCGGGAGTACCGGGGAGCTGTTTTTT. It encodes CASAGGSGSTGELFF.

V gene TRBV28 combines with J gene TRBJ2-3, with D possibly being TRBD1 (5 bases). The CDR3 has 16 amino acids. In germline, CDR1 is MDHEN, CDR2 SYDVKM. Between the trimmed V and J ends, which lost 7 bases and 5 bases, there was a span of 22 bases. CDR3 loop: CASTLTPSLQVDTQYF. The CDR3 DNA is TGTGCCAGCACCTTGACCCCGTCCCTACAGGTAGATACGCAGTATTTT.

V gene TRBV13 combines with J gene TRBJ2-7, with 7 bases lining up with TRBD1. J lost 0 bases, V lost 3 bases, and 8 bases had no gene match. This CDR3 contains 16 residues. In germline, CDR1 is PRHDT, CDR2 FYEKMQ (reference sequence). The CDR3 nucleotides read TGTGCCAGCAGCTTGACCACCGGGACAGACTCCTACGAGCAGTACTTC. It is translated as CASSLTTGTDSYEQYF.

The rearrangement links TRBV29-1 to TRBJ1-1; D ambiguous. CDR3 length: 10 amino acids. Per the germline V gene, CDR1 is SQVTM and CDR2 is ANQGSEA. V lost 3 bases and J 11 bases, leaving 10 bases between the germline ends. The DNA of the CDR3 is TGCAGCGTTGATTCGGCTCGGGCTTTCTTT. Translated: CSVDSARAFF.

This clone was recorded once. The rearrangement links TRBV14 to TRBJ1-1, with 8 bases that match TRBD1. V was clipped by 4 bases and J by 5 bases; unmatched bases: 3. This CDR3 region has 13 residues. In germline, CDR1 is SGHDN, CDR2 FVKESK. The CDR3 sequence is CASSRQGRTEAFF. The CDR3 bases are TGTGCCAGCAGCCGACAGGGGCGAACTGAAGCTTTCTTT.

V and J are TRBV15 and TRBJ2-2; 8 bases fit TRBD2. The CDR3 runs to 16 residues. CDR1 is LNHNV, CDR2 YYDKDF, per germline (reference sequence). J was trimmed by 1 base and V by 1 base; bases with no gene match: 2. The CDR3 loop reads CATSRGTSGNTGELFF. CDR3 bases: TGTGCCACCAGCAGAGGCACTAGCGGGAACACCGGGGAGCTGTTTTTT.

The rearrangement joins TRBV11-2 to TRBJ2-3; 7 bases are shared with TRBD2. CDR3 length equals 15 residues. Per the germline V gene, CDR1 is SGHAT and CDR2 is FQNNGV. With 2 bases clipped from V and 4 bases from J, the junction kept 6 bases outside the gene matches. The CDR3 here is CASSLTGGKADTQYF. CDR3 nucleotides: TGTGCCAGCAGCTTAACGGGAGGTAAAGCAGATACGCAGTATTTT.

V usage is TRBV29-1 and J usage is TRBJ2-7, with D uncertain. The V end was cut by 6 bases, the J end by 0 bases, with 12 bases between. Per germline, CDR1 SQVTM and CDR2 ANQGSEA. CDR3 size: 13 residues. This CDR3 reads CSVTHRSSYEQYF. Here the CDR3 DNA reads TGCAGCGTCACACATCGGAGCTCCTACGAGCAGTACTTC.

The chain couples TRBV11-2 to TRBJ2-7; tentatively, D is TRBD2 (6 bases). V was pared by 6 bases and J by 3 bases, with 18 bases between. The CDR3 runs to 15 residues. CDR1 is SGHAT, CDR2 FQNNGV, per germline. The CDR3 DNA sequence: TGTGCCAGCAGGGCCCGGGGGTTTGGGAGCTACGAGCAGTACTTC. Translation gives CASRARGFGSYEQYF.

CDR3 sequence reads: CASSDYGRTQETQYF. In nucleotides, the CDR3 is TGTGCCAGCAGTGATTACGGGAGGACACAAGAGACCCAGTACTTC. The chain recombines TRBV2 with TRBJ2-5; 7 nucleotides agree with TRBD2. Germline assignment: CDR1 SNHLY and CDR2 FYNNEI. There are 15 residues in the CDR3. The junction had 6 bases not matched to a gene; V was cut back by 3 bases and J by 2 bases. The complete variable domain, with remaining parts taken from reference TRBV2 and TRBJ2-5, reads EPEVTQTPSHQVTQMGQEVILRCVPISNHLYFYWYRQILGQKVEFLVSFYNNEISEKSEIFDDQFSVERPDGSNFTLKIRSTKLEDSAMYFCASSDYGRTQETQYFGPGTRLLVL.

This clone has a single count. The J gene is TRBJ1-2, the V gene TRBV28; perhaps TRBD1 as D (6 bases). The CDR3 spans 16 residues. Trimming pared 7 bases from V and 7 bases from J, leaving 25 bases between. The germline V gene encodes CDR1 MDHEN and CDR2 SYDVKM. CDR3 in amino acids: CASTQRSQGILGGYTF. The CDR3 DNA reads TGTGCCAGCACTCAACGCTCACAGGGTATCTTGGGTGGCTACACCTTC.

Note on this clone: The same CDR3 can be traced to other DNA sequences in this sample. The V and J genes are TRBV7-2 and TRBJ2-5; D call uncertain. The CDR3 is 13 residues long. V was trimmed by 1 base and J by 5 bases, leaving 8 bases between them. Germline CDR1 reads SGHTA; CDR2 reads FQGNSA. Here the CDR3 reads CASSLGPEETQYF. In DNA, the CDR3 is TGTGCCAGCAGCTTAGGCCCGGAGGAGACCCAGTACTTC.